One and the same sample provided the 18 T cell receptor beta chains below, sequenced in a study of graft-versus-host responses after intestinal transplantation. These receptors lack a known antigen. Some clones are missing from TCRdb's copy, which holds only in-frame ones; the method was immunoSEQ multiplex PCR. The data show about 100,000 clones, with roughly 84% seen just once and roughly 1% held by the top ten. Sample: unstimulated CD4+ T cells sorted from spleen or lymph node cells, taken before transplant. These receptors were obtained from a human donor who was the organ donor for an intestinal transplant.

The chain employs TRBV7-9 and TRBJ2-6; 7 bases map to TRBD1. The trim removed 2 bases at V and 0 bases at J, leaving 10 bases unmatched. Germline loops: CDR1 SEHNR, CDR2 FQNEAQ (reference sequence). The CDR3 consists of 19 residues. The CDR3 sequence is CASSLTGQQRPSGANVLTF. DNA for the CDR3: TGTGCCAGCAGCTTAACGGGACAGCAAAGACCCTCTGGGGCCAACGTCCTGACTTTC.

The J gene is TRBJ2-3, the V gene TRBV6-6; a possible D gene is TRBD2 (6 bases). V was clipped by 6 bases and J by 2 bases, with 15 bases between them. This CDR3 comprises 15 residues. Germline V lookup: CDR1 MNHNY, CDR2 SVGAGI (reference sequence). CDR3 in amino acids: CASRPGLLYTDTQYF. CDR3 in DNA: TGTGCCAGCAGACCCGGACTACTCTACACAGATACGCAGTATTTT.

In this sample, this clone turned up a few times. V usage is TRBV6-5 and J usage is TRBJ1-4; TRBD1 is a possible D gene (6 bases). V was pared by 0 bases and J by 8 bases, with 13 bases between. Per the germline V gene, CDR1 is MNHEY and CDR2 is SVGAGI. This CDR3 region has 15 residues. CDR3: CASSYSWQGPEKLFF. The CDR3 region has the DNA TGTGCCAGCAGTTACTCGTGGCAGGGGCCAGAAAAACTGTTTTTT.

V gene TRBV19 combines with J gene TRBJ1-1; TRBD1 matches 9 bases. Germline CDR1 is LNHDA and CDR2 is SQIVND (reference sequence). CDR3 length equals 15 residues. The V segment lost 5 bases and the J segment 3 bases; nucleotides outside the gene matches: 7. The DNA for the CDR3 is TGTGCCAGTAGTCCCCGGGACAGGGCCGACACTGAAGCTTTCTTT. This sequence encodes CASSPRDRADTEAFF.

The V call is TRBV10-1, the J call TRBJ2-1; D is undetermined. CDR3 size: 16 residues. CDR1 is WNHNN and CDR2 is SYGVQD in the germline V gene (reference sequence). The germline V and J ends were trimmed by 4 bases and 2 bases, with 15 bases remaining between them. The CDR3 nucleotides read TGCGCCAGCAGTGGTCAAGGTCGCCAGGCCTACAATGAGCAGTTCTTC. Protein sequence: CASSGQGRQAYNEQFF.

CDR3 sequence (DNA): TGCGCCAGCAGCTTGAATCCTAGCGGGGGGACAGATACGCAGTATTTT. It specifies CASSLNPSGGTDTQYF. The chain has TRBV5-1 and TRBJ2-3, with TRBD2 identical over 11 bases. The V and J ends lost 1 base and 3 bases, in that order; junction bases with no gene match: 4. Germline-derived CDR1 and CDR2 are SGHRS and YFSETQ. The CDR3 sequence is 16 residues long.

This chain links TRBV2 with TRBJ2-1, with unresolved D. CDR1 is SNHLY and CDR2 is FYNNEI in the germline V gene. The CDR3 runs 10 residues. Trimming removed 11 bases at V and 7 bases at J, with 9 bases between. CDR3 sequence: CAAAQNEQFF. In DNA, the CDR3 is TGTGCCGCGGCCCAAAATGAGCAGTTCTTC.

This chain connects TRBV5-1 to TRBJ1-4; possible D gene TRBD1, 5 bases. Germline V CDR1 and CDR2: SGHRS, YFSETQ. The CDR3 loop spans 15 amino acids. Trimming took 0 bases from V and 6 from J, leaving 12 bases between them. DNA for the CDR3: TGCGCCAGCAGCTTGGACGGGGGTCACGATGAAAAACTGTTTTTT. The encoded protein is CASSLDGGHDEKLFF. Variable domain in full (rest from reference TRBV5-1 and TRBJ1-4): KAGVTQTPRYLIKTRGQQVTLSCSPISGHRSVSWYQQTPGQGLQFLFEYFSETQRNKGNFPGRFSGRQFSNSRSEMNVSTLELGDSALYLCASSLDGGHDEKLFFGSGTQLSVL.

This clone was seen just once. The chain is built from TRBV11-2 and TRBJ2-2, with D perhaps matching TRBD1 (5 bases). Germline values: CDR1 SGHAT, CDR2 FQNNGV. The CDR3 sequence is 15 residues long. V was cut by 6 bases and J by 2 bases, with 13 bases left in between. The chain's CDR3 is CASRQDSINTGELFF. CDR3 nucleotides: TGTGCCAGCAGGCAAGACAGTATTAACACCGGGGAGCTGTTTTTT.

This sequence joins TRBV19 and TRBJ1-1, with 8 positions matching TRBD1. Germline V gene sequence: CDR1 LNHDA, CDR2 SQIVND (reference sequence). V lost 4 bases and J lost 4; bases outside the gene matches: 14. The CDR3 runs to 17 residues. CDR3 sequence reads: CASSNPHNRGYLTEAFF. CDR3 nucleotide sequence: TGTGCCAGTAGTAACCCTCACAACAGGGGGTACCTCACTGAAGCTTTCTTT.

This clone was observed a handful of times. The gene calls are TRBV28 and TRBJ1-2; D unresolved. CDR1 MDHEN and CDR2 SYDVKM come from the germline V gene. The CDR3 is made up of 13 amino acids. Trimming took 2 bases from V and 5 from J, leaving 9 bases between them. CDR3 residues: CASSLTGQYGYTF. The CDR3 bases are TGTGCCAGCAGTTTAACGGGTCAATATGGCTACACCTTC.

This chain connects TRBV6-1 to TRBJ1-4, with no clear D. The germline V and J ends were trimmed by 3 bases and 5 bases, with 13 bases remaining between them. The CDR3 loop spans 15 amino acids. Germline-derived CDR1 and CDR2 are MNHNS and SASEGT. The CDR3 DNA is TGTGCCAGCAGTGATGGGTCCCGAGGGAATGAAAAACTGTTTTTT. Translation gives CASSDGSRGNEKLFF.

The J gene is TRBJ1-1, the V gene TRBV15; no definite D call. Trimming removed 6 bases from V and 0 bases from J, with 8 bases in between. Germline CDR1 is LNHNV and CDR2 is YYDKDF (reference sequence). This CDR3 has 13 amino acids. The CDR3 DNA sequence: TGTGCCACCAGTACTGCTTTGAACACTGAAGCTTTCTTT. Its protein product is CATSTALNTEAFF.

The chain links TRBV6-1 to TRBJ1-1, with D unresolved. This CDR3 comprises 13 residues. V lost 6 bases and J 8 bases, leaving 16 bases between the germline ends. Per germline, CDR1 MNHNS and CDR2 SASEGT. For the CDR3, the DNA is TGTGCCAGCAGCGCCGACCACGGGAGGGAAGCTTTCTTT. Translating it yields CASSADHGREAFF.

This rearrangement joins TRBV6-5 to TRBJ2-2, with D possibly matching TRBD2 (5 bases). V lost 6 bases and J 2 bases, leaving 7 bases between the germline ends. CDR1 and CDR2 from the germline V gene are MNHEY and SVGAGI. The length of the CDR3 is 13 residues. The CDR3 loop reads CASREGNTGELFF. CDR3 nucleotide sequence: TGTGCCAGCAGAGAGGGAAACACCGGGGAGCTGTTTTTT.

A single count supports this clone. This chain links TRBV4-1 with TRBJ1-2; D possibly corresponds to TRBD1 (5 bases). Germline CDR1 MGHRA, CDR2 YSYEKL. This CDR3 contains 16 residues. V shed 3 bases and J shed 4 bases, with 18 bases lying between them. The chain's CDR3 is CASSQGTPGQGYGYTF. The CDR3 nucleotides read TGCGCCAGCAGCCAGGGGACCCCAGGGCAAGGCTATGGCTACACCTTC.

J is TRBJ1-3 and V is TRBV6-1, with a possible D match to TRBD1 (5 bases). Germline V gives CDR1 MNHNS, CDR2 SASEGT. Trimming took 11 bases from V and 13 from J, leaving 15 bases between them. The CDR3 consists of 10 residues. CDR3 residues: CAWGDSQIYF. In nucleotides, the CDR3 is TGTGCCTGGGGGGATAGCCAAATATATTTT.

This rearrangement joins TRBV4-1 to TRBJ2-1, with 12 bases matching TRBD2. With 0 bases clipped from V and 0 bases from J, the junction kept 6 bases outside the gene matches. CDR1 and CDR2 (germline): MGHRA, YSYEKL. The CDR3 length is 19 residues. CDR3 sequence reads: CASSQDTSGGRSSYNEQFF. CDR3 in DNA: TGCGCCAGCAGCCAAGATACTAGCGGGGGGCGAAGCTCCTACAATGAGCAGTTCTTC.